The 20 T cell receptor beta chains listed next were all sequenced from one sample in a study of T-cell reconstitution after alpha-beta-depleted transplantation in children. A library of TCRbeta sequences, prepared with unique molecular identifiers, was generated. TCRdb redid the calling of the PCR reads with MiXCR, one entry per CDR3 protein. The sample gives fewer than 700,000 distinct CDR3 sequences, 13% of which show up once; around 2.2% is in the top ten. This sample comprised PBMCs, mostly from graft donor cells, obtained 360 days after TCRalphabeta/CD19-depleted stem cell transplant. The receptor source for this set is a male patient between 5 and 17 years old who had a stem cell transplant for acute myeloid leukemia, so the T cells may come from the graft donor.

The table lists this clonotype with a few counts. In DNA form, the CDR3 reads TGTGCCAGCAGTCTACAGGGGGATCCGAACACCGGGGAGCTGTTTTTT. It is translated as CASSLQGDPNTGELFF. The V and J genes are TRBV28 and TRBJ2-2; 8 nucleotides align to TRBD1. The CDR3 sequence is 16 residues long. Germline V gene data show CDR1 as MDHEN and CDR2 as SYDVKM. J lost 0 bases, V lost 5 bases, and 5 bases had no gene match.

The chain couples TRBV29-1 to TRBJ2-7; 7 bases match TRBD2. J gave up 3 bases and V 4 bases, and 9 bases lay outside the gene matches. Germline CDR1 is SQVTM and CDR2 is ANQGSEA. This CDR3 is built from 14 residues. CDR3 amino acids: CSVVAAGVNYEQYF. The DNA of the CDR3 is TGCAGCGTTGTAGCTGCGGGAGTCAACTACGAGCAGTACTTC.

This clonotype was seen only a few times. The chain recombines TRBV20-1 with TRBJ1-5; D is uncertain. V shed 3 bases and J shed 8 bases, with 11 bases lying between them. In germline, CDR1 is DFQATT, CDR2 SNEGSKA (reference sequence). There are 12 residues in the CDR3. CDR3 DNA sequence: TGCAGTGCTAGTGAGGGAAGGGAGCCCCAGCATTTT. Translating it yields CSASEGREPQHF.

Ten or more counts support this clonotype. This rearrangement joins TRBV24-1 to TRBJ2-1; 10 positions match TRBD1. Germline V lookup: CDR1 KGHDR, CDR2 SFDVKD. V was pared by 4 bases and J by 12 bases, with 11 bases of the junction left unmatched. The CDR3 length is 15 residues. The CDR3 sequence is CATSDTGQGRGLQFF. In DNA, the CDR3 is TGTGCCACCAGTGACACGGGACAGGGGCGAGGTTTGCAGTTCTTC.

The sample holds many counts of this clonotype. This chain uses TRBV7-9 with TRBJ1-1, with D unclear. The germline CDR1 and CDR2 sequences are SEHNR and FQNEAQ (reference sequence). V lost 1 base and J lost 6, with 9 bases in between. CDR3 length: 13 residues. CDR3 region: CASSLEYMAEAFF. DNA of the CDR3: TGTGCCAGCAGCTTAGAATATATGGCTGAAGCTTTCTTT.

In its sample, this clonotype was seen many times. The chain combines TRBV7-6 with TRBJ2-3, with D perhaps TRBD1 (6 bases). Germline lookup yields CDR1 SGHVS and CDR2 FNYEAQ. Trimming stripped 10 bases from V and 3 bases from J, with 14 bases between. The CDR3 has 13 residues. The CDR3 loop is CATKTGSTDTQYF. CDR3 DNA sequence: TGTGCCACCAAGACAGGTTCAACAGATACGCAGTATTTT.

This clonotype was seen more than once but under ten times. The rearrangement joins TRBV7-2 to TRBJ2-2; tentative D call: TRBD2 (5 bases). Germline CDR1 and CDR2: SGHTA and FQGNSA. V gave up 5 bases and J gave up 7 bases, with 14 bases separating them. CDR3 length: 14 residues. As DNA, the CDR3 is TGTGCCAGCAGCCAACTAGATTTAGGCGGGGAGCTGTTTTTT. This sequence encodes CASSQLDLGGELFF.

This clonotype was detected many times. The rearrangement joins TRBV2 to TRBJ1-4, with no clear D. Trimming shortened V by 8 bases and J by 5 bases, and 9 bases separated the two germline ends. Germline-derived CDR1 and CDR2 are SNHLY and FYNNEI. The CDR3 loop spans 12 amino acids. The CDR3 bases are TGTGCCAGCGGTCAGCCAAATGAAAAACTGTTTTTT. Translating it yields CASGQPNEKLFF.

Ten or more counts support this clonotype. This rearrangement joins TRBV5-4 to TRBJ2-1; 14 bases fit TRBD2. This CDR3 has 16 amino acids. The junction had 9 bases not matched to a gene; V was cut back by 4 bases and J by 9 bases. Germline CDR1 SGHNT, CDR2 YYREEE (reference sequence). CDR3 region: CASSKGLAGVEVEQFF. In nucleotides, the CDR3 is TGTGCCAGCAGCAAGGGACTAGCGGGAGTAGAGGTTGAGCAGTTCTTC. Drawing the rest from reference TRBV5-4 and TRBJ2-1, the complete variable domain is ETGVTQSPTHLIKTRGQQVTLRCSSQSGHNTVSWYQQALGQGPQFIFQYYREEENGRGNFPPRFSGLQFPNYSSELNVNALELDDSALYLCASSKGLAGVEVEQFFGPGTRLTVL.

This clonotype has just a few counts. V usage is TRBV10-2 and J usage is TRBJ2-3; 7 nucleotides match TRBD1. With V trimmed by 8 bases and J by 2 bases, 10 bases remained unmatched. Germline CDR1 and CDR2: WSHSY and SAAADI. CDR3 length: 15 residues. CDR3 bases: TGCGCCAGCGAGCCGGGACAGACCTTCACAGATACGCAGTATTTT. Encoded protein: CASEPGQTFTDTQYF.

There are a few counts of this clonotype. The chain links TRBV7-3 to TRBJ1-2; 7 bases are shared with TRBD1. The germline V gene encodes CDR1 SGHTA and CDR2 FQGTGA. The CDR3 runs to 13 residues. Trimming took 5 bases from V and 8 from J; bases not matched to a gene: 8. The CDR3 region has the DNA TGTGCCAGCAGCCTTTGGACAGGCGGGGGCTACACCTTC. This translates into CASSLWTGGGYTF.

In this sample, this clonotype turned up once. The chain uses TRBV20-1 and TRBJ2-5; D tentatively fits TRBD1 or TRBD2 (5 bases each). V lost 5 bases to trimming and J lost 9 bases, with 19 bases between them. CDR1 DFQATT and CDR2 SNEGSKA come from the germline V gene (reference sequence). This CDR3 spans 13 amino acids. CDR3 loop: CSASPGPVESQYF. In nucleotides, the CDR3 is TGCAGTGCTTCACCGGGACCGGTCGAGTCCCAGTACTTC.

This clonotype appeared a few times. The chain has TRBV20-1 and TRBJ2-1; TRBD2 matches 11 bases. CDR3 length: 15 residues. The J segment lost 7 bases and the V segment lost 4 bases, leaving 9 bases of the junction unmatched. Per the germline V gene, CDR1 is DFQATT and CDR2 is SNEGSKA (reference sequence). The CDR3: CSATQLAGAGNEQFF. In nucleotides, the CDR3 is TGCAGTGCTACTCAACTAGCGGGAGCGGGTAATGAGCAGTTCTTC.

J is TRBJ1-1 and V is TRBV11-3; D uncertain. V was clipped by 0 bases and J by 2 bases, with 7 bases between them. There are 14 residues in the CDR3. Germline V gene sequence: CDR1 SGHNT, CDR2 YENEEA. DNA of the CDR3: TGTGCCAGCAGCTTAGACTATCGCAACACTGAAGCTTTCTTT. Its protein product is CASSLDYRNTEAFF.

The CDR3 reads CASSLAGLATEQYF. DNA for the CDR3: TGTGCCAGCAGCTTAGCTGGGCTAGCGACCGAGCAGTACTTC. The V call is TRBV7-2, the J call TRBJ2-7; weak D call: TRBD2 (6 bases). This CDR3 comprises 14 residues. Germline assignment: CDR1 SGHTA and CDR2 FQGNSA. V was clipped by 0 bases and J by 6 bases, with 12 bases between them.

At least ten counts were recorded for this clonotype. The CDR3 protein is CASSSGFSYEQYF. The CDR3 nucleotides are TGTGCCAGCAGCTCAGGGTTCTCCTACGAGCAGTACTTC. V is TRBV12-3 or TRBV12-4 and J is TRBJ2-7; tentatively, D is TRBD1 (5 bases). Trimming shortened V by 6 bases and J by 0 bases, and 9 bases separated the two germline ends. The CDR3 totals 13 residues.

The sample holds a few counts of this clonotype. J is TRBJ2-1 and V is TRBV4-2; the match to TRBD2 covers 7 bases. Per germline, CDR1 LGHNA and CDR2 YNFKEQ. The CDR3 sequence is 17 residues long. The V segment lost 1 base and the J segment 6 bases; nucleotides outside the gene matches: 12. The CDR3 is CASSQVLARSHLNEQFF. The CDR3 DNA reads TGTGCCAGCAGCCAAGTACTAGCGCGAAGCCACCTCAATGAGCAGTTCTTC.

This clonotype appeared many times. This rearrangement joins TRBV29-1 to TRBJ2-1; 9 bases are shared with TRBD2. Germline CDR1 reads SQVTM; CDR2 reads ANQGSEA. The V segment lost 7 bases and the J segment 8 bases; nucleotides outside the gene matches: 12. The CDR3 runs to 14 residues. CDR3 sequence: CSEREAGGIDEQFF. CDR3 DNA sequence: TGCAGCGAAAGGGAAGCGGGAGGTATAGATGAGCAGTTCTTC.

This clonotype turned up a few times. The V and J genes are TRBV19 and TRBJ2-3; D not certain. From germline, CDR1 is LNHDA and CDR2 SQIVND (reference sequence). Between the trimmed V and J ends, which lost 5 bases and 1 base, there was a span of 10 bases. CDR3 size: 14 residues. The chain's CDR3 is CASSFRPRTDTQYF. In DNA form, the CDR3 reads TGTGCCAGTAGTTTTCGCCCGCGCACAGATACGCAGTATTTT.

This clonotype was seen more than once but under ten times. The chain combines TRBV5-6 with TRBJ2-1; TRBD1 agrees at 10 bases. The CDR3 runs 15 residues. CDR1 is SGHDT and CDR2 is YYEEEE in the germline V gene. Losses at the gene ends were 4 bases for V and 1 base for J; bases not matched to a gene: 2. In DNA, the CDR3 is TGTGCCAGCAGCCGACAGGGGGCGTCCTACAATGAGCAGTTCTTC. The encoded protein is CASSRQGASYNEQFF.